This entry is about one TCR beta chain. Its antigen is unidentified. V lost 3 bases and J 6 bases, leaving 15 bases between the germline ends. The CDR3 totals 15 residues. Germline lookup yields CDR1 SNHLY and CDR2 FYNNEI. This record belongs to a study of high-grade serous ovarian cancer treatment subgroups. Whole-study context: Each sample yielded on average around 7,500 unique TCR beta rearrangements from approximately 15,000 reads. Findings of the study overall: Tumors within one patient showed repertoire similarity of roughly 0.095 to 0.8. TCR relatedness rose with neoantigen level and trended with mutation load. Repertoire analysis covered CDR3 alone, not CDR1 or CDR2.

Only in-frame clones appear in the TCRdb table, and some are missing; sequencing was by immunoSEQ multiplex PCR. The data show more than 2,500 clones, around 75% seen once. Tumor samples were taken before definitive surgery or chemotherapy. The clonotype comes from a human donor with high-grade serous ovarian cancer. The sequenced sample consisted of tumor tissue. This chain joins TRBV2 and TRBJ2-1; D possibly corresponds to TRBD2 (5 bases). This chain's CDR3 is CASSDGSIAPNEQFF. The CDR3 region has the DNA TGTGCCAGCAGTGATGGCTCTATAGCGCCCAATGAGCAGTTCTTC.